The 25 T cell receptor beta chains in this list originate from one sample, sequenced in a study of tumour-infiltrating T cells in Burkitt lymphoma. Produced via immunoSEQ multiplex PCR; TCRdb's table is partial and in-frame only. This sample yields 13,000 or so clones, of which 65% to 90% are seen a single time; 1.4% to 1.5% belongs to the top ten. Input material: tumor tissue. These TCRs come from a human donor with diffuse large B-cell lymphoma.

The V and J genes are TRBV19 and TRBJ2-7, with unresolved D. The germline V gene has CDR1 LNHDA and CDR2 SQIVND (reference sequence). Trimming pared 7 bases from V and 5 bases from J, leaving 15 bases between. This CDR3 region has 13 residues. CDR3 region: CASTIGPTDEQYF. The CDR3 coding sequence is TGTGCCAGTACCATAGGGCCGACGGACGAGCAGTACTTC.

As for this clone: One end of the junction does not line up with germline, which may come from a read error. The J gene is TRBJ2-5, the V gene TRBV7-7, with TRBD2 matching over 11 bases. The CDR3 sequence is 16 residues long. Germline-derived CDR1 and CDR2 are SSHAT and FNYEAQ (reference sequence). The CDR3 DNA reads TGTGCTAGCAGCTTAGCGGGAGGGGCAGGGACGGAGACCCAGTACTTC. It codes for CASSLAGGAGTETQYF.

V usage is TRBV19 and J usage is TRBJ1-1; D call uncertain. The V end lost 5 bases, the J end lost 2 bases, and 12 bases lay between the germline ends. The germline V gene encodes CDR1 LNHDA and CDR2 SQIVND (reference sequence). CDR3 size: 14 residues. The CDR3 loop reads CASSFRQLNTEAFF. For the CDR3, the DNA is TGTGCCAGTAGTTTCAGGCAGCTAAACACTGAAGCTTTCTTT. Together with reference TRBV19 and TRBJ1-1, the CDR3 gives the full variable domain: DGGITQSPKYLFRKEGQNVTLSCEQNLNHDAMYWYRQDPGQGLRLIYYSQIVNDFQKGDIAEGYSVSREKKESFPLTVTSAQKNPTAFYLCASSFRQLNTEAFFGQGTRLTVV.

The chain links TRBV13 to TRBJ2-7, with 14 nucleotides matching TRBD2. The germline CDR1 and CDR2 sequences are PRHDT and FYEKMQ (reference sequence). The CDR3 consists of 14 residues. V lost 5 bases, J lost 5 bases, and 2 bases stayed unmatched. As DNA, the CDR3 is TGTGCCAGCAGCGGGACTAGCGGGAGTAACGAGCAGTACTTC. Protein sequence: CASSGTSGSNEQYF.

The chain has TRBV7-9 and TRBJ2-7, with D perhaps TRBD1 (5 bases). V gave up 3 bases and J gave up 5 bases, with 8 bases separating them. This CDR3 has 12 amino acids. The germline gives CDR1 SEHNR, CDR2 FQNEAQ (reference sequence). The CDR3 DNA reads as TGTGCCAGCAGCTTGACAGCCGACGAGCAGTACTTC. Its protein is CASSLTADEQYF.

The V and J genes are TRBV5-1 and TRBJ2-1; D ambiguous. The CDR3 contains 15 residues. Germline values: CDR1 SGHRS, CDR2 YFSETQ. Between the trimmed V and J ends, which lost 0 bases and 3 bases, there was a span of 10 bases. The CDR3 loop reads CASSLESLVYNEQFF. For the CDR3, the DNA is TGCGCCAGCAGCTTGGAGTCTTTGGTCTACAATGAGCAGTTCTTC.

The chain couples TRBV27 to TRBJ1-1, with a possible D match to TRBD1 (6 bases). Germline CDR1 reads MNHEY; CDR2 reads SMNVEV (reference sequence). The V end lost 4 bases, the J end lost 1 base, and 7 bases lay between the germline ends. The CDR3 is 13 amino acids. The CDR3 nucleotides are TGTGCCAGCAGTTGGGGGCAGAACACTGAAGCTTTCTTT. Translated, it gives CASSWGQNTEAFF.

The chain joins TRBV25-1 to TRBJ1-4; 10 bases fit TRBD1. This CDR3 contains 15 residues. Germline V CDR1 and CDR2: MGHDK, SYGVNS. J lost 8 bases, V lost 0 bases, and 3 bases had no gene match. CDR3 region: CASSEYGQGGEKLFF. In nucleotides, the CDR3 is TGTGCCAGCAGTGAATATGGACAGGGGGGCGAAAAACTGTTTTTT. Based on the CDR3 plus reference TRBV25-1 and TRBJ1-4, the full variable domain is EADIYQTPRYLVIGTGKKITLECSQTMGHDKMYWYQQDPGMELHLIHYSYGVNSTEKGDLSSESTVSRIRTEHFPLTLESARPSHTSQYLCASSEYGQGGEKLFFGSGTQLSVL.

V is TRBV9 and J is TRBJ2-1; 8 positions agree with TRBD1. V shed 3 bases, J shed 10 bases, and the junction held 9 bases outside the gene matches. Germline V gives CDR1 SGDLS, CDR2 YYNGEE. The CDR3 is 14 residues long. The CDR3 sequence: CASSELGQGGEQFF. The CDR3 nucleotides read TGTGCCAGCAGCGAGCTAGGACAGGGAGGAGAGCAGTTCTTC.

This rearrangement joins TRBV10-1 to TRBJ2-5; D gene ambiguous. Germline V lookup: CDR1 WNHNN, CDR2 SYGVQD (reference sequence). The V end lost 4 bases, the J end lost 5 bases, and 11 bases lay between the germline ends. The CDR3 sequence is 13 residues long. CDR3 region: CASSVTPGETQYF. The CDR3 DNA reads as TGCGCCAGCAGTGTGACCCCCGGGGAGACCCAGTACTTC.

This clone was found once. The rearrangement joins TRBV7-9 to TRBJ1-1; weak D call: TRBD1 (6 bases). The germline gives CDR1 SEHNR, CDR2 FQNEAQ (reference sequence). The CDR3 has 15 residues. Trimming cost V 5 bases and J 2 bases, with 15 bases left between them. The CDR3 region is CASSPWEDRNTEAFF. DNA of the CDR3: TGTGCCAGCAGCCCCTGGGAGGACAGAAACACTGAAGCTTTCTTT.

This clone showed up just once. This chain connects TRBV9 to TRBJ1-1, with D perhaps matching TRBD1 (5 bases). Trimming took off 4 bases at V and 8 bases at J, with 18 bases between the two ends. Per the germline V gene, CDR1 is SGDLS and CDR2 is YYNGEE. CDR3 length: 14 residues. As DNA, the CDR3 is TGTGCCAGCAGCCTAGGGGTGGGTGGGGTAGAAGCTTTCTTT. As protein: CASSLGVGGVEAFF.

The CDR3 coding sequence is TGTGCCAGCAGCTACTACTCGACAGGGCTACACTCTGAAGCTTTCTTT. Protein: CASSYYSTGLHSEAFF. The chain recombines TRBV5-6 with TRBJ1-1, with TRBD1 identical over 7 bases. From germline, CDR1 is SGHDT and CDR2 YYEEEE. The CDR3 runs to 16 residues. The ends lost 3 bases at V and 6 bases at J; junction bases unmatched: 14.

The rearrangement joins TRBV29-1 to TRBJ2-7; unclear D gene. The germline V gene has CDR1 SQVTM and CDR2 ANQGSEA. Trimming cost V 7 bases and J 4 bases, with 14 bases left between them. The CDR3 is made up of 12 amino acids. This CDR3 reads CSAYTQLYEQYF. CDR3 nucleotide sequence: TGCAGCGCCTACACCCAACTGTACGAGCAGTACTTC.

The chain combines TRBV10-3 with TRBJ1-4, with 7 bases matching TRBD1. The CDR3 consists of 15 residues. CDR1 is ENHRY and CDR2 is SYGVKD in the germline V gene. The trim removed 5 bases at V and 7 bases at J, leaving 10 bases unmatched. In DNA, the CDR3 is TGTGCCATCAGTAACGCCGCAGGGGGTGGTGAAAAACTGTTTTTT. Amino acids: CAISNAAGGGEKLFF.

This chain joins TRBV14 and TRBJ2-7; D tentatively reads TRBD1 or TRBD2 (5 bases each). V shed 3 bases and J shed 0 bases, with 15 bases lying between them. The CDR3 loop spans 16 amino acids. CDR1 and CDR2 from the germline V gene are SGHDN and FVKESK. CDR3 protein: CASSHSEGLSSYEQYF. Written as DNA, the CDR3 is TGTGCCAGCAGCCATTCTGAGGGGCTATCCTCCTACGAGCAGTACTTC.

V usage is TRBV9 and J usage is TRBJ2-4; D unresolved. Trimming shortened V by 0 bases and J by 9 bases, and 7 bases separated the two germline ends. The germline V gene has CDR1 SGDLS and CDR2 YYNGEE. The CDR3 is 12 amino acids. The CDR3 DNA reads as TGTGCCAGCAGCGTAGATTGGGGCATTCAGTACTTC. Protein: CASSVDWGIQYF.

V usage is TRBV27 and J usage is TRBJ1-5; D not resolved. The ends were cut back, 2 bases at V and 8 bases at J, with 10 bases in the middle. The CDR3 is 13 amino acids. The germline gives CDR1 MNHEY, CDR2 SMNVEV (reference sequence). The CDR3 DNA reads TGTGCCAGCAGTTTAGGTTATCGAGAGCCCCAGCATTTT. This sequence encodes CASSLGYREPQHF.

This rearrangement joins TRBV6-5 to TRBJ2-4, with D possibly matching TRBD1 (5 bases). The length of the CDR3 is 13 residues. V shed 6 bases and J shed 2 bases, with 8 bases lying between them. CDR1 and CDR2 (germline): MNHEY, SVGAGI. CDR3 DNA sequence: TGTGCCAGCAGAGACAGCTCCAAAAACATTCAGTACTTC. This encodes CASRDSSKNIQYF.

The gene calls are TRBV27 and TRBJ2-3; 11 nucleotides agree with TRBD2. V lost 6 bases and J lost 0; bases outside the gene matches: 2. CDR3 size: 15 residues. From germline, CDR1 is MNHEY and CDR2 SMNVEV (reference sequence). CDR3 in amino acids: CASRRTSGSTDTQYF. CDR3 in DNA: TGTGCCAGCAGACGGACTAGCGGGAGCACAGATACGCAGTATTTT.

The rearrangement links TRBV5-4 to TRBJ1-2; D gene ambiguous. V was clipped by 4 bases and J by 5 bases, with 18 bases between them. The CDR3 covers 15 residues. Per the germline V gene, CDR1 is SGHNT and CDR2 is YYREEE (reference sequence). CDR3 nucleotide sequence: TGTGCCAGCAGCACCGTGGACGGGAGTAGGTATGGCTACACCTTC. It is translated as CASSTVDGSRYGYTF. The full variable domain, in which reference TRBV5-4 and TRBJ1-2 provide the parts outside the CDR3, is ETGVTQSPTHLIKTRGQQVTLRCSSQSGHNTVSWYQQALGQGPQFIFQYYREEENGRGNFPPRFSGLQFPNYSSELNVNALELDDSALYLCASSTVDGSRYGYTFGSGTRLTVV.

The chain couples TRBV7-6 to TRBJ2-1, with 14 bases aligning to TRBD2. Germline V lookup: CDR1 SGHVS, CDR2 FNYEAQ. V shed 4 bases, J shed 9 bases, and the junction held 17 bases outside the gene matches. The CDR3 is made up of 19 amino acids. CDR3 sequence: CASSSTSGGAWLLGAEQFF. CDR3 in DNA: TGTGCCAGCAGCTCGACTAGCGGGGGGGCCTGGCTCCTTGGGGCTGAGCAGTTCTTC.

The CDR3 region has the DNA TGTGCCAGCAGTCTCGGACCTACCGAAAAACTGTTTTTT. Its protein is CASSLGPTEKLFF. The chain has TRBV6-5 and TRBJ1-4; D is uncertain. Germline-derived CDR1 and CDR2 are MNHEY and SVGAGI. The V and J ends lost 5 bases and 8 bases respectively, with 12 bases between them. The CDR3 runs to 13 residues.

This chain links TRBV4-1 with TRBJ2-2, with TRBD2 matching over 7 bases. With 3 bases clipped from V and 6 bases from J, the junction kept 10 bases outside the gene matches. Germline CDR1 reads MGHRA; CDR2 reads YSYEKL. CDR3 length equals 16 residues. In DNA, the CDR3 is TGCGCCAGCAGCCAGGCTAGCGGATGGGAGTCCGGGGAGCTGTTTTTT. As protein: CASSQASGWESGELFF.

V gene TRBV19 combines with J gene TRBJ2-1; tentatively, D is TRBD2 (6 bases). The CDR3 is 17 residues long. Germline CDR1 LNHDA, CDR2 SQIVND (reference sequence). With 1 base removed from V and 4 bases from J, the gap between germline ends came to 17 bases. This CDR3 reads CASSIGGGLGGYNEQFF. The CDR3 region has the DNA TGTGCCAGTAGTATAGGAGGTGGGCTTGGGGGGTACAATGAGCAGTTCTTC. Full variable domain (rest looked up from reference TRBV19 and TRBJ2-1): DGGITQSPKYLFRKEGQNVTLSCEQNLNHDAMYWYRQDPGQGLRLIYYSQIVNDFQKGDIAEGYSVSREKKESFPLTVTSAQKNPTAFYLCASSIGGGLGGYNEQFFGPGTRLTVL.